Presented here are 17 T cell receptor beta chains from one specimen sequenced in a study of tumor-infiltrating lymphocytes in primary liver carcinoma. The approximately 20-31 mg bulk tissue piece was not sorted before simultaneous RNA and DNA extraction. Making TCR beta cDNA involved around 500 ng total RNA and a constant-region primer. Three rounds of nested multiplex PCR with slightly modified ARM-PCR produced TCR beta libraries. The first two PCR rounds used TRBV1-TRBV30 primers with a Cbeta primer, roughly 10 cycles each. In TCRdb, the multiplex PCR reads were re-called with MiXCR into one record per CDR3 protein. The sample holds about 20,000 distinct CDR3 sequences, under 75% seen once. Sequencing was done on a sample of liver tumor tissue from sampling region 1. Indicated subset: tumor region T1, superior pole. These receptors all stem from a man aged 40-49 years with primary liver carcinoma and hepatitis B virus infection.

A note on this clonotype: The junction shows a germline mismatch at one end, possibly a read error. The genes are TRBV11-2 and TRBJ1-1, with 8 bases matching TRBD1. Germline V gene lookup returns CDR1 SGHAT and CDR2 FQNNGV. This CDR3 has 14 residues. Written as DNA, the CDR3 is TGTGTCAGCAGGACCCTAGGACAGGGCGGTGAAACTTTCTTT. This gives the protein CVSRTLGQGGETFF.

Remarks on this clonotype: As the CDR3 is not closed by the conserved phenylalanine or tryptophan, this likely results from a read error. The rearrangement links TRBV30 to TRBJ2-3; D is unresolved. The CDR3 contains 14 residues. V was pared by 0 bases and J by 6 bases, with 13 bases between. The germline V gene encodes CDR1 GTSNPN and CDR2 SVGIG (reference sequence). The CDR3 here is CAWSVSQAMDTQYS. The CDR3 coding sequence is TGTGCCTGGAGTGTGTCCCAGGCGATGGATACGCAGTATTCT.

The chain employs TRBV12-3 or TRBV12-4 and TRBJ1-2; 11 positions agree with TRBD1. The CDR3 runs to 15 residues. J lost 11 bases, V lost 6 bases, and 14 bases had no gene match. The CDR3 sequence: CASSPGQGANYEYTF. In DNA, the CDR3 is TGTGCCAGCAGCCCCGGACAGGGGGCAAACTATGAGTACACCTTC.

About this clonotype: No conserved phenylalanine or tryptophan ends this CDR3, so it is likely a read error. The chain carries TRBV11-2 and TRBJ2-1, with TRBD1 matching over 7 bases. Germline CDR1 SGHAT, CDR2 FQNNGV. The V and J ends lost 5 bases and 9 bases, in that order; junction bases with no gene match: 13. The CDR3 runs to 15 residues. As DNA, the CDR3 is TGTGCCAGCAGCCCCCAGCGACAGGGATTGGGTGAGCAGTTCTTA. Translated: CASSPQRQGLGEQFL.

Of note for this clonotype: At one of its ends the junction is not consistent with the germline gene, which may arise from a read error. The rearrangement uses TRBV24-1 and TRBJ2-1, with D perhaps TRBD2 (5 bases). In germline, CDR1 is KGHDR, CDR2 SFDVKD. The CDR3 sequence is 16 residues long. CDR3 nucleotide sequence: TGTGCCATCAGTGACTCCCGGAGGAGTCCTTACAATGAGCAATTCTTC. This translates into CAISDSRRSPYNEQFF.

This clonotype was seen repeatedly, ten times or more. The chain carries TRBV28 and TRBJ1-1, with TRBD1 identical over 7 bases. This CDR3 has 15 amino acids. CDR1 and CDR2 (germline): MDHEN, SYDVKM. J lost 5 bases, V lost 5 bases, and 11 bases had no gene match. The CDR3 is CASSARRGQFTEAFF. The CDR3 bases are TGTGCCAGCAGTGCCCGGAGGGGGCAGTTTACTGAAGCTTTCTTT.

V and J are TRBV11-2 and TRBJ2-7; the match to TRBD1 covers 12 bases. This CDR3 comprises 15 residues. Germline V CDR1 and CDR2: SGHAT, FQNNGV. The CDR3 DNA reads TGTGCCAGCAGATTAGCTCCGGGACAGGGGGCGGTGCAGTGCGTC. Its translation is CASRLAPGQGAVQCV.

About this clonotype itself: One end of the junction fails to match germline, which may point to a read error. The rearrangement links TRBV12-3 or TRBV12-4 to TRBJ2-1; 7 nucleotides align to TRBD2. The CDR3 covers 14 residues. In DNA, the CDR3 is TGCGCCGGCAGTTTTCGGGGAGGGCCCAATGGACAGTTCTTC. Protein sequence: CAGSFRGGPNGQFF.

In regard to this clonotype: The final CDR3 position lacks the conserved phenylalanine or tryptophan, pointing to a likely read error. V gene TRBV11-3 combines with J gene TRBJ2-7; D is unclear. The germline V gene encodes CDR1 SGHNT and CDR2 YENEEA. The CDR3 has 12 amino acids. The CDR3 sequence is CADQRLTYEQYL. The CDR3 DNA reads TGTGCCGACCAACGGTTGACCTATGAGCAGTACTTA.

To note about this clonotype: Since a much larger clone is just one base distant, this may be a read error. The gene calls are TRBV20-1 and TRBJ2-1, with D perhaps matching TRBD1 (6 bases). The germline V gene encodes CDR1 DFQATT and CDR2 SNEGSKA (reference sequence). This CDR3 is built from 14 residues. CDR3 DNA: TGCAGTGCTCTAGGTAGGGGGAAAATTAATGAGCGGTTCTTC. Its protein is CSALGRGKINERFF.

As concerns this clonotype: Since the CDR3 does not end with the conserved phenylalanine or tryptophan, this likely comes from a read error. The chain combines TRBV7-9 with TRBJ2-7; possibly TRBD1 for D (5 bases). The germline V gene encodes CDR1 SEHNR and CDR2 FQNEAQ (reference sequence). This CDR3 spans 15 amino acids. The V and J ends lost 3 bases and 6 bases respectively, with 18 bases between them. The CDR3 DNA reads TGTGCCAGCAGCTTTCAAGGCAATAGTAGGGGCGAGCAGTACTCC. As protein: CASSFQGNSRGEQYS.

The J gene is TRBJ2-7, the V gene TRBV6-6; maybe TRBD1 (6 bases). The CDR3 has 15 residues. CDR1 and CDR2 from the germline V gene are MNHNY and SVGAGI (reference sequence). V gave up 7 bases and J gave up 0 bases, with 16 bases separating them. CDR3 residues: CASNRQAVSSYEQYF. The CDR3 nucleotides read TGTGCCAGCAATAGACAGGCCGTGAGCTCCTACGAGCAGTACTTC.

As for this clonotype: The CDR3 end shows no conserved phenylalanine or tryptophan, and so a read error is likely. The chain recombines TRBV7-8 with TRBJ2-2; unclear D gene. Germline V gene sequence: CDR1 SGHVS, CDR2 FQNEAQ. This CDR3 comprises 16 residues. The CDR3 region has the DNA TGTGTCAGCAGCTTTCTTCGGGCGGTTAACACCGGGGAGCTGTTTTAT. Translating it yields CVSSFLRAVNTGELFY.

CDR3 coding DNA: TGTGCCATCAGGCATACTAGGGATGCTAGCACAGATACGCAGTATTTT. Its translation is CAIRHTRDASTDTQYF. The rearrangement links TRBV10-3 to TRBJ2-3, with D maybe TRBD2 (5 bases). CDR1 is ENHRY, CDR2 SYGVKD, per germline. The CDR3 is 16 amino acids. Trimming left V 6 bases short and J 0 bases short, with 16 bases between.

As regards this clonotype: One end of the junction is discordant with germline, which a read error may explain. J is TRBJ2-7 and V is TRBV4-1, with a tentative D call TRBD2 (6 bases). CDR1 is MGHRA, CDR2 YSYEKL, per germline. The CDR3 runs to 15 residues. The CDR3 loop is CANSQDLGGGYQQYF. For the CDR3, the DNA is TGCGCCAACAGCCAAGATTTGGGAGGTGGCTACCAGCAATACTTC.

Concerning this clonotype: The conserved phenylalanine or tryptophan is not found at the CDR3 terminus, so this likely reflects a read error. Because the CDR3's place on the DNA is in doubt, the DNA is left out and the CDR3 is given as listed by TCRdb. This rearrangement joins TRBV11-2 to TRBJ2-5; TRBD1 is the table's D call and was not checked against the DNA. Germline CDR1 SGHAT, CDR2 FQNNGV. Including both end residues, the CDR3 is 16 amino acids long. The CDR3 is CACSLTAGGSGETKYL.

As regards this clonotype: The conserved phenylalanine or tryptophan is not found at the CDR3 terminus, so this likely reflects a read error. The CDR3: CTSSGYSTGELFY. CDR3 DNA: TGTACCAGCAGCGGCTACTCCACCGGTGAGCTGTTTTAT. This chain connects TRBV12-3 or TRBV12-4 to TRBJ2-2; perhaps TRBD2 as D (5 bases). The CDR3 is made up of 13 amino acids.